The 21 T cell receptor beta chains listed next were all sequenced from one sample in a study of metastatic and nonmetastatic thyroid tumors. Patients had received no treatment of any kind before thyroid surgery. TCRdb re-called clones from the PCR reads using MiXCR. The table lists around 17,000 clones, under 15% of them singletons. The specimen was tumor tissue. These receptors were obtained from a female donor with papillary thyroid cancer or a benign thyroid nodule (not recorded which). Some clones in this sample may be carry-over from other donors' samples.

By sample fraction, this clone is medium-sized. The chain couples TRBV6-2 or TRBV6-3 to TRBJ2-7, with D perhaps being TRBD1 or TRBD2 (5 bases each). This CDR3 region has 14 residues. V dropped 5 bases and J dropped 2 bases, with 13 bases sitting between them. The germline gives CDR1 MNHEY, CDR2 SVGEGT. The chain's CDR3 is CASSDRDQAYEQYF. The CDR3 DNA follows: TGTGCCAGCAGTGACCGGGACCAAGCCTACGAGCAGTACTTC.

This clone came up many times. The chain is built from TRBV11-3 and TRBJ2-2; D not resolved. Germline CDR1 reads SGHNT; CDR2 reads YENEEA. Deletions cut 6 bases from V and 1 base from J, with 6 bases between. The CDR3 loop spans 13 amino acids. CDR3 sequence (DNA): TGTGCCAGCAGGGACGGGAACACCGGGGAGCTGTTTTTT. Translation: CASRDGNTGELFF.

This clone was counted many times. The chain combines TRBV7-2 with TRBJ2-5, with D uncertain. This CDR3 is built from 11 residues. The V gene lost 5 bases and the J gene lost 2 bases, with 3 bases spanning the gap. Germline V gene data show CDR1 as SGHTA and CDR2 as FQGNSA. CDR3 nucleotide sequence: TGTGCCAGCAGCCAACAAGAGACCCAGTACTTC. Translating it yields CASSQQETQYF.

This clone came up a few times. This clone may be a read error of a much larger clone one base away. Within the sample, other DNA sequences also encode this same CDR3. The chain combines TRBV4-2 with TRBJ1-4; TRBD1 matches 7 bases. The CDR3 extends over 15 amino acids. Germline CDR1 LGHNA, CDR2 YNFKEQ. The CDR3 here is CAGSQVQGPNEKLFF. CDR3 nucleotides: TGTGCCGGCAGCCAAGTACAGGGGCCCAATGAGAAACTGTTTTTT.

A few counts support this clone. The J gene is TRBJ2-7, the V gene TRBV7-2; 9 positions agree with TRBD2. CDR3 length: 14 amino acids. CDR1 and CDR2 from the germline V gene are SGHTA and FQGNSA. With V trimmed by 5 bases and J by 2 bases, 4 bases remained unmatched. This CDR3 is CASSPGLAPYEQYF. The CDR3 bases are TGTGCCAGCAGCCCGGGACTAGCCCCCTACGAGCAGTACTTC.

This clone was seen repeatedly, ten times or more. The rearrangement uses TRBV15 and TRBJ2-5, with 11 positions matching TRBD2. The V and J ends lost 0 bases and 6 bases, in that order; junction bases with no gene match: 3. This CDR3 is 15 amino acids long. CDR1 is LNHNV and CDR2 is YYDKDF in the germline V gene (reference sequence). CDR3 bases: TGTGCCACCAGCAGAGAAGCTAGCGGGGGGAAGACCCAGTACTTC. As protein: CATSREASGGKTQYF.

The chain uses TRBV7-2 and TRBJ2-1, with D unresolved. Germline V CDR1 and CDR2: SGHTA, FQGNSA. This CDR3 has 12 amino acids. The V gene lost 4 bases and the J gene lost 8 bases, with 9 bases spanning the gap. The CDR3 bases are TGTGCCAGCAGCTCCTTAGTATATGAGCAGTTCTTC. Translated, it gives CASSSLVYEQFF. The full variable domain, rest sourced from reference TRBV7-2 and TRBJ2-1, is GAGVSQSPSNKVTEKGKDVELRCDPISGHTALYWYRQSLGQGLEFLIYFQGNSAPDKSGLPSDRFSAERTGGSVSTLTIQRTQQEDSAVYLCASSSLVYEQFFGPGTRLTVL.

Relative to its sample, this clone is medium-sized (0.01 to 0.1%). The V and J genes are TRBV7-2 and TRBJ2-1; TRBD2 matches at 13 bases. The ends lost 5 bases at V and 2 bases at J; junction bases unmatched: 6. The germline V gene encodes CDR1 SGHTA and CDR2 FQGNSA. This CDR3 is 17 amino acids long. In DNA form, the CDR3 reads TGTGCCAGCAGCCGGACTAGCGGGAGAGGGGCCTACAATGAGCAGTTCTTC. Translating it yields CASSRTSGRGAYNEQFF.

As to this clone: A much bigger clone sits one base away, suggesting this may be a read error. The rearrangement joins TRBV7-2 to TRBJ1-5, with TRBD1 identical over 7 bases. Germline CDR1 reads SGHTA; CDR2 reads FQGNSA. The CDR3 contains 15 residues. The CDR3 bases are TGTGCCAGCAGCTTATCACCCTATGGGGGACAGCCCCAGCATTTC. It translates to CASSLSPYGGQPQHF.

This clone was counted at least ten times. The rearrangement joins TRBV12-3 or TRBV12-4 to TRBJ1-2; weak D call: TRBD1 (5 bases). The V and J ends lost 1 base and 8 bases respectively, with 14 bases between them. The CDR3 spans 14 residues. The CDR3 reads CASSLESAGKGYTF. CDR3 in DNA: TGTGCCAGCAGTTTAGAGAGTGCAGGGAAAGGCTACACCTTC.

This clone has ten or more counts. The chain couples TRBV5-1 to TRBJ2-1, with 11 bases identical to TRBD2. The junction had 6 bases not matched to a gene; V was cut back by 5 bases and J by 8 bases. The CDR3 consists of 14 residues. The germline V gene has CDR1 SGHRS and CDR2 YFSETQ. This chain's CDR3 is CASSGLAGGDEQFF. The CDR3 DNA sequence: TGCGCCAGCAGTGGGCTAGCGGGAGGCGATGAGCAGTTCTTC.

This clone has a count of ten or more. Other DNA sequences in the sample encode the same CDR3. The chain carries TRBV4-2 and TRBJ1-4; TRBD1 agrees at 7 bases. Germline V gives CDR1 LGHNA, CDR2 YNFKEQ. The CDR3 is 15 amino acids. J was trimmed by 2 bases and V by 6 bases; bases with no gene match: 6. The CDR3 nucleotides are TGTGCCAGCAGTCCCCGACAGGGTACTAATGAAAAACTGTTTTTT. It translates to CASSPRQGTNEKLFF.

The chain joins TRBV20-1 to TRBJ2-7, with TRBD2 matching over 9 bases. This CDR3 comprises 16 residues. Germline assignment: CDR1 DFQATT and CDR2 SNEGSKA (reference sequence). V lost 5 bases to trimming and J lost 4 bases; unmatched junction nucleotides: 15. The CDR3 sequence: CSAGGGSGRFEYEQYF. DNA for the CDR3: TGCAGTGCTGGGGGGGGAAGCGGGAGGTTTGAGTACGAGCAGTACTTC.

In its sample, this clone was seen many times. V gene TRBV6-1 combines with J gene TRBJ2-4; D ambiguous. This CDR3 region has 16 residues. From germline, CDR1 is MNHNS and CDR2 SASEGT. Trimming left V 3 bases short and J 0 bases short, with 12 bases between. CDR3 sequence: CASSDQSGLAKNIQYF. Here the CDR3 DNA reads TGTGCCAGCAGTGACCAGTCTGGGCTAGCCAAAAACATTCAGTACTTC.

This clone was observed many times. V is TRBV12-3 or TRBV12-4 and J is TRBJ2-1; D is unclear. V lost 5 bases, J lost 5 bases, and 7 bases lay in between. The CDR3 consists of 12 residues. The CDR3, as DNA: TGTGCCAGCAGTCCCGGCGACAATGAGCAGTTCTTC. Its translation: CASSPGDNEQFF.

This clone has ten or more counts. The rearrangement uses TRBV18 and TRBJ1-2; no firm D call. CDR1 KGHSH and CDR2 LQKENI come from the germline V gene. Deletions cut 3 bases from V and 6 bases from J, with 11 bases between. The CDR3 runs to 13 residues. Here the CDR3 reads CASSPSRFDGYTF. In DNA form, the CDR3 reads TGTGCCAGCTCACCGTCGAGATTCGATGGCTACACCTTC.

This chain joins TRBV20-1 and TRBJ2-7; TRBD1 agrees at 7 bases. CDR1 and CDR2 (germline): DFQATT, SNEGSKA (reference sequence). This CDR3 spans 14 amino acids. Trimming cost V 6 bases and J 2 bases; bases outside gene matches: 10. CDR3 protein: CSAGRQGLPYEQYV. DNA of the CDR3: TGCAGTGCAGGACGACAGGGATTGCCCTACGAGCAGTACGTC.

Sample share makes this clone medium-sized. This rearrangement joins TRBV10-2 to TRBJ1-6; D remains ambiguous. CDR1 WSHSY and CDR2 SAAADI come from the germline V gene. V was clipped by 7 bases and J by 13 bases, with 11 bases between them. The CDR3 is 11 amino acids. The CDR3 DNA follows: TGCGCCAGCACCCACACCGGGCCCCTCCACTTT. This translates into CASTHTGPLHF.

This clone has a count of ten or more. Written as DNA, the CDR3 is TGTGCCAGCAGTTTAGGGTCCCGGGGAAACACCATATATTTT. This codes for CASSLGSRGNTIYF. The chain combines TRBV12-3 or TRBV12-4 with TRBJ1-3, with D unclear. V was shortened by 1 base and J by 4 bases, with 8 bases between the two germline ends. This CDR3 has 14 amino acids.

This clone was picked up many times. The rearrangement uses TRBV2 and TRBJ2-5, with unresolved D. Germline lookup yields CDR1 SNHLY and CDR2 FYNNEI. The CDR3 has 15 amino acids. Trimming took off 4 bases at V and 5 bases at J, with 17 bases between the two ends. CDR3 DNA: TGTGCCAGCAGTGGCCCCGGCCGGCGACGGGAGACCCAGTACTTC. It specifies CASSGPGRRRETQYF.

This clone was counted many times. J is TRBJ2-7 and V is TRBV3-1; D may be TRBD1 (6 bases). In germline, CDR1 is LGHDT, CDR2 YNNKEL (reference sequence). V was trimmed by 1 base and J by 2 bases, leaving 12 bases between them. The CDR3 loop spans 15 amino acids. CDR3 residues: CASSQGIGQTYEQYF. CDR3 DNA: TGTGCCAGCAGCCAAGGAATCGGACAGACCTACGAGCAGTACTTC.